This T cell receptor (beta chain) originates from a study of T cell repertoires in cytomegalovirus infection. TCRdb redid the calling of the reads with MiXCR, one entry per CDR3 protein. The data show 180,000 or so distinct CDR3 sequences, with about a sixth seen just once and 25% held by the top ten. V was trimmed by 0 bases and J by 7 bases, leaving 12 bases between them. Germline CDR1 MNHEY, CDR2 SMNVEV (reference sequence). CDR3 size: 15 residues. The chain links TRBV27 to TRBJ2-2; TRBD2 is a possible D gene (7 bases). Sequencing was carried out using CD8+ T cells from PBMCs. The origin of this receptor is a human donor in good health (CMV status not recorded). Some clones in this sample may be carry-over from other donors' samples. In DNA form, the CDR3 reads TGTGCCAGCAGTTTATCCGGGGGGCTCGGCGGGGAGCTGTTTTTT. Amino acids: CASSLSGGLGGELFF.